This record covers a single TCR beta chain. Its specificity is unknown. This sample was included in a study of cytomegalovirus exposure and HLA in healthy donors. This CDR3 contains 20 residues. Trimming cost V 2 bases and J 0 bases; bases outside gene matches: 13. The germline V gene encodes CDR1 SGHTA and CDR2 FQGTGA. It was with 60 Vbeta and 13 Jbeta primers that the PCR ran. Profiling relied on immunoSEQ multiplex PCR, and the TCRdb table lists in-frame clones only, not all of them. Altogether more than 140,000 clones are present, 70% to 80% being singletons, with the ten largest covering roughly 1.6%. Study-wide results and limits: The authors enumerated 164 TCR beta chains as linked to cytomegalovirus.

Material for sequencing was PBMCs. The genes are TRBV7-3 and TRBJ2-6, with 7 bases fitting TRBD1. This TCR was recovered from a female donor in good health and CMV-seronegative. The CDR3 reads CASSLFPSGGLSSGANVLTF. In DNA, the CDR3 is TGTGCCAGCAGCTTATTCCCCTCAGGGGGTTTGAGCTCTGGGGCCAACGTCCTGACTTTC.